Below, 25 T cell receptor beta chains from the same sample are listed, as sequenced in a study of regulatory T cells in long-lasting Graves disease. Construction of TCR beta libraries relied on iRepertoire HTBI primers and on Arm-PCR targeting CDR3 regions. TCRdb processed the multiplex PCR reads anew with MiXCR; each CDR3 protein has one entry. Seen here are approximately 460,000 distinct CDR3 sequences, 16% observed once, and the top ten hold around 10%. Time point in this sample: newly diagnosed GD, antithyroid drugs for less than 3 months. With RNA extracted from PBMCs as input, the TCR library was made. These sequences were also reported in another study, on T cells in Graves' hyperthyroidism and ophthalmopathy.

Sequencing used peripheral blood mononuclear cells (PBMCs), obtained at new diagnosis, from a patient treated with antithyroid drugs. The receptor set was obtained from a woman in her 30s with Graves disease.

In this sample, this clonotype turned up many times. The gene calls are TRBV7-2 and TRBJ2-7; D remains ambiguous. This CDR3 is 13 amino acids long. The germline gives CDR1 SGHTA, CDR2 FQGNSA. Trimming pared 1 base from V and 3 bases from J, leaving 7 bases between. The CDR3 bases are TGTGCCAGCAGCTTAGATCCATTCTACGAGCAGTACTTC. Translated, it gives CASSLDPFYEQYF. Filled out from reference TRBV7-2 and TRBJ2-7, the complete variable domain reads GAGVSQSPSNKVTEKGKDVELRCDPISGHTALYWYRQSLGQGLEFLIYFQGNSAPDKSGLPSDRFSAERTGGSVSTLTIQRTQQEDSAVYLCASSLDPFYEQYFGPGTRLTVT.

The gene calls are TRBV9 and TRBJ2-1, with 7 bases matching TRBD2. V lost 2 bases and J lost 0; bases outside the gene matches: 2. In germline, CDR1 is SGDLS, CDR2 YYNGEE. CDR3 length: 15 residues. The CDR3 here is CASSVLADSYNEQFF. The CDR3 nucleotides are TGTGCCAGCAGCGTGCTAGCGGACTCCTACAATGAGCAGTTCTTC.

V is TRBV4-1 and J is TRBJ2-3; the D is unclear. Trimming stripped 0 bases from V and 0 bases from J, with 10 bases between. Germline V gives CDR1 MGHRA, CDR2 YSYEKL. The CDR3 covers 16 residues. The CDR3, as DNA: TGCGCCAGCAGCCAAGATTCGGTGGGAAGCACAGATACGCAGTATTTT. It translates to CASSQDSVGSTDTQYF.

In this sample, this clonotype turned up a few times. The chain carries TRBV20-1 and TRBJ2-1; 7 bases are a match to TRBD1. The length of the CDR3 is 13 residues. The V and J ends lost 4 bases and 0 bases, in that order; junction bases with no gene match: 0. Germline CDR1 and CDR2: DFQATT and SNEGSKA (reference sequence). The CDR3 sequence: CSANRGSYNEQFF. In DNA, the CDR3 is TGCAGTGCTAACAGGGGCTCCTACAATGAGCAGTTCTTC.

This clonotype showed up many times. This sequence joins TRBV11-2 and TRBJ2-1, with D maybe TRBD2 (5 bases). The length of the CDR3 is 17 residues. Germline-derived CDR1 and CDR2 are SGHAT and FQNNGV. Trimming removed 8 bases at V and 0 bases at J, with 20 bases between. In DNA, the CDR3 is TGTGCCAGCCTGTCTGCGTGGACTCCCAGCTCCTACAATGAGCAGTTCTTC. This sequence encodes CASLSAWTPSSYNEQFF.

This clonotype was observed a single time. The CDR3 protein is CASSLSPEGPDTQYF. In nucleotides, the CDR3 is TGTGCCAGCAGCTTATCCCCGGAGGGTCCAGATACGCAGTATTTT. The rearrangement uses TRBV11-2 and TRBJ2-3; TRBD2 is a possible D gene (6 bases). With 2 bases removed from V and 4 bases from J, the gap between germline ends came to 13 bases. The CDR3 runs to 15 residues. Per germline, CDR1 SGHAT and CDR2 FQNNGV.

This clonotype was counted a few times. DNA for the CDR3: TGTGCCATCAGTGCTGACCTCCGAAGAGAAAAACTGTTTTTT. Translated: CAISADLRREKLFF. V is TRBV10-3 and J is TRBJ1-4, with D hard to call. The CDR3 runs to 14 residues. V lost 4 bases to trimming and J lost 8 bases, with 14 bases between them. Germline values: CDR1 ENHRY, CDR2 SYGVKD.

This clonotype was recorded many times. The chain recombines TRBV7-2 with TRBJ2-7; the D call may be TRBD1 or TRBD2 (5 bases each). The germline CDR1 and CDR2 sequences are SGHTA and FQGNSA. The V end was cut by 3 bases, the J end by 6 bases, with 9 bases between. CDR3 size: 12 residues. The CDR3 protein is CASSFGGGEQYF. CDR3 DNA sequence: TGTGCCAGCAGCTTCGGTGGGGGCGAGCAGTACTTC.

V gene TRBV10-3 combines with J gene TRBJ2-1; D is uncertain. The CDR3 is 10 amino acids. V was shortened by 6 bases and J by 7 bases, with 4 bases between the two germline ends. CDR1 is ENHRY, CDR2 SYGVKD, per germline. The CDR3 DNA follows: TGTGCCATCAGCGGAAATGAGCAGTTCTTC. Translating gives CAISGNEQFF.

This clonotype showed up just a few times. The chain couples TRBV12-3 or TRBV12-4 to TRBJ2-2; 12 nucleotides agree with TRBD2. The junction had 4 bases not matched to a gene; V was cut back by 5 bases and J by 6 bases. The CDR3 has 15 residues. The CDR3 reads CASSPTSGSSGELFF. The CDR3 coding sequence is TGTGCCAGCAGTCCGACTAGCGGGAGTTCCGGGGAGCTGTTTTTT.

This clonotype was observed a handful of times. The chain has TRBV7-2 and TRBJ2-1; no definite D call. The V end was cut by 0 bases, the J end by 6 bases, with 6 bases between. The CDR3 loop spans 13 amino acids. In germline, CDR1 is SGHTA, CDR2 FQGNSA. The CDR3: CASSLAPPNEQFF. The CDR3 DNA follows: TGTGCCAGCAGCTTAGCGCCGCCCAATGAGCAGTTCTTC.

Note on this clonotype: A read error is possible here, since a much larger clone lies one base away. Without the conserved terminal phenylalanine or tryptophan, this CDR3 likely stems from a read error. The J gene is TRBJ1-1, the V gene TRBV28; D is perhaps TRBD1 (5 bases). V shed 7 bases and J shed 4 bases, with 19 bases lying between them. CDR1 and CDR2 from the germline V gene are MDHEN and SYDVKM. The CDR3 spans 15 residues. The CDR3 is CASTPSGVASTEAFS. The CDR3 bases are TGTGCCAGCACCCCATCGGGGGTAGCGTCCACTGAAGCTTTCTCT.

This clonotype was seen ten or more times. The chain employs TRBV12-3 or TRBV12-4 and TRBJ1-2; D is possibly TRBD1 (6 bases). The V gene lost 8 bases and the J gene lost 5 bases, with 15 bases spanning the gap. This CDR3 has 13 amino acids. The CDR3 DNA reads TGTGCCAGCTCACCCGGGACAAGTTATGGCTACACCTTC. Amino acid sequence: CASSPGTSYGYTF.

The table lists this clonotype with many counts. V usage is TRBV20-1 and J usage is TRBJ2-3; D not resolved. Germline V gives CDR1 DFQATT, CDR2 SNEGSKA (reference sequence). The CDR3 has 15 residues. V was cut by 3 bases and J by 0 bases, with 13 bases left in between. CDR3 coding DNA: TGCAGTGCTAGGGCTTTAGCTCCTAGCACAGATACGCAGTATTTT. This translates into CSARALAPSTDTQYF.

The rearrangement links TRBV7-2 to TRBJ2-2, with TRBD1 identical over 8 bases. The CDR3 spans 15 residues. V was pared by 5 bases and J by 0 bases, with 2 bases of the junction left unmatched. Germline-derived CDR1 and CDR2 are SGHTA and FQGNSA. Written as DNA, the CDR3 is TGTGCCAGCAGCCGACAGGGGCCGAACACCGGGGAGCTGTTTTTT. Translation: CASSRQGPNTGELFF.

This sequence joins TRBV9 and TRBJ2-1; 8 positions agree with TRBD2. The germline V gene encodes CDR1 SGDLS and CDR2 YYNGEE. The CDR3 contains 14 residues. V was clipped by 3 bases and J by 6 bases; unmatched bases: 5. For the CDR3, the DNA is TGTGCCAGCAGCGCTAGGACTAGCAGCAATGAGCAGTTCTTC. It yields the protein CASSARTSSNEQFF.

This clonotype was observed a few times. The chain is built from TRBV20-1 and TRBJ2-1; TRBD2 aligns across 9 bases. The trim removed 6 bases at V and 7 bases at J, leaving 28 bases unmatched. The CDR3 consists of 20 residues. CDR1 is DFQATT, CDR2 SNEGSKA, per germline (reference sequence). The DNA of the CDR3 is TGCAGTGCCCGATTGGCAGGGCAAAGGGTAAGCGGGAGGAACCCAAATGAGCAGTTCTTC. Translating it yields CSARLAGQRVSGRNPNEQFF.

The rearrangement uses TRBV14 and TRBJ2-1; TRBD1 might be the D (5 bases). CDR3 length equals 16 residues. V was pared by 1 base and J by 0 bases, with 10 bases between. Germline V gene sequence: CDR1 SGHDN, CDR2 FVKESK. The CDR3 nucleotides are TGTGCCAGCAGCCAAGCAGGGCGAGGCTCCTACAATGAGCAGTTCTTC. As protein: CASSQAGRGSYNEQFF.

This clonotype was seen many times. V usage is TRBV29-1 and J usage is TRBJ2-1; 12 bases align to TRBD2. J was trimmed by 7 bases and V by 7 bases; bases with no gene match: 8. The CDR3 runs 14 residues. Germline loops: CDR1 SQVTM, CDR2 ANQGSEA. The CDR3, as DNA: TGCAGCGCGCTAGCGGGAGGGATGGAAAATGAGCAGTTCTTC. This translates into CSALAGGMENEQFF.

The V and J genes are TRBV11-1 and TRBJ2-7, with TRBD2 matching 11 bases. Per the germline V gene, CDR1 is SGHAT and CDR2 is FQDESV (reference sequence). The junction had 7 bases not matched to a gene; V was cut back by 5 bases and J by 1 base. The CDR3 contains 16 residues. DNA of the CDR3: TGTGCCAGCAGCCTCTCGACTAGCGGGGTTTCCTACGAGCAGTACTTC. This encodes CASSLSTSGVSYEQYF.

The genes are TRBV6-9 and TRBJ1-5; D not resolved. Deletions cut 4 bases from V and 6 bases from J, with 16 bases between. Germline loops: CDR1 MNHGY, CDR2 SVAAGI. The CDR3 length is 15 residues. The CDR3 is CASSSAGRLAQPQHF. The CDR3, as DNA: TGTGCCAGCAGTTCAGCAGGACGCCTAGCTCAGCCCCAGCATTTT.

This clonotype was counted many times. V gene TRBV5-1 combines with J gene TRBJ1-3; D not resolved. V was shortened by 1 base and J by 0 bases, with 5 bases between the two germline ends. The CDR3 is 14 residues long. CDR1 and CDR2 from the germline V gene are SGHRS and YFSETQ. In DNA, the CDR3 is TGCGCCAGCAGCTTGTTCCCCTCTGGAAACACCATATATTTT. Its translation is CASSLFPSGNTIYF.

The chain combines TRBV15 with TRBJ2-3; D could derive from TRBD1 or TRBD2 (5 bases each). Germline values: CDR1 LNHNV, CDR2 YYDKDF (reference sequence). CDR3 length: 16 amino acids. Trimming cost V 3 bases and J 5 bases, with 18 bases left between them. The CDR3: CATSSRGGGGRDTQYF. Written as DNA, the CDR3 is TGTGCCACCAGCAGCCGTGGGGGTGGGGGTAGAGATACGCAGTATTTT.

This clonotype was seen at least ten times. The V and J genes are TRBV28 and TRBJ2-1, with unresolved D. From germline, CDR1 is MDHEN and CDR2 SYDVKM. The length of the CDR3 is 13 residues. Trimming left V 2 bases short and J 4 bases short, with 6 bases between. In DNA form, the CDR3 reads TGTGCCAGCAGTTTAAATTCGTACAATGAGCAGTTCTTC. Amino acids: CASSLNSYNEQFF.

This clonotype was recorded a few times. The chain links TRBV27 to TRBJ1-6; possible D gene TRBD1, 6 bases. With 5 bases removed from V and 9 bases from J, the gap between germline ends came to 20 bases. CDR1 MNHEY and CDR2 SMNVEV come from the germline V gene (reference sequence). The CDR3 sequence is 16 residues long. The CDR3 bases are TGTGCCAGCAGTCCGCCGGGACACCCCGACACTTCACCCCTCCACTTT. Protein: CASSPPGHPDTSPLHF.